Listed below are T cell receptor beta chains from one sample, sequenced in a study of neurological immune-mediated disorders. Using its own MiXCR run on the 5' RACE reads, TCRdb lists one record per CDR3 protein. The sample shows roughly 70,000 distinct CDR3 sequences, roughly 5% of them seen only once. Sequenced input: PBMCs. These receptor sequences come from a woman aged 25 to 39 with multiple sclerosis. CDR3s include the opening cysteine and the closing phenylalanine or tryptophan. The D gene is left open where the match is weak. Size is omitted from some rows. Given values are once, few, many or a class for expanded clones.

d_call,clone_size,v_call,j_call,cdr3_aa,cdr3_nt
-,many,TRBV4-2,TRBJ2-7,CASSPAGSPYEQYF,TGTGCCAGCAGCCCCGCCGGCTCCCCCTACGAGCAGTACTTC
-,many,TRBV29-1,TRBJ2-5,CSVEEQETQPYF,TGCAGCGTTGAAGAACAAGAGACCCAACCTTACTTC
-,many,TRBV29-1,TRBJ2-1,CSVAGAIYNEQFF,TGCAGCGTTGCAGGGGCCATTTACAATGAGCAGTTCTTC
-,many,TRBV5-1,TRBJ1-3,CASSITGSRDTIYF,TGCGCCAGCAGCATAACAGGGAGTCGAGACACCATATATTTT
-,-,TRBV7-8,TRBJ1-3,CASSLGPGNTIYF,TGTGCCAGCAGCTTGGGGCCTGGAAACACCATATATTTT
-,many,TRBV12-3/TRBV12-4,TRBJ1-5,CASTMRQNQPQHF,TGTGCCAGCACAATGAGGCAGAATCAGCCCCAGCATTTT
-,many,TRBV5-1,TRBJ2-2,CASSLSGHPNTGELFF,TGCGCCAGCAGCTTGTCCGGACATCCGAACACCGGGGAGCTGTTTTTT
-,many,TRBV29-1,TRBJ2-2,CSVGGAKWNTGELFF,TGCAGCGTTGGGGGGGCTAAATGGAACACCGGGGAGCTGTTTTTT
-,many,TRBV5-1,TRBJ2-7,CASTKQGSFYEQYF,TGCGCCAGCACTAAACAGGGTTCCTTCTACGAGCAGTACTTC
TRBD1,-,TRBV20-1,TRBJ2-7,CSARDIQGARLYEQYF,TGCAGTGCTAGAGATATTCAGGGGGCGCGCTTATACGAGCAGTACTTC
TRBD1,many,TRBV5-5,TRBJ2-7,CASSPSGQDEQYF,TGTGCCAGCAGCCCCAGTGGACAGGACGAGCAGTACTTC
-,many,TRBV28,TRBJ1-3,CASSLGGTGNTIYF,TGTGCCAGCAGTTTGGGAGGGACGGGAAACACCATATATTTT
TRBD2,many,TRBV5-6,TRBJ2-1,CASSSMSGASYNEQFF,TGTGCCAGCAGCTCGATGAGCGGGGCCTCCTACAATGAGCAGTTCTTC
-,many,TRBV5-1,TRBJ2-3,CASSPTRESTDTQYF,TGCGCCAGCAGCCCCACTAGAGAGAGTACAGATACGCAGTATTTT
TRBD1,few,TRBV6-4,TRBJ2-7,CASSARQGTLYEQYF,TGTGCCAGCAGTGCAAGACAGGGAACCCTCTACGAGCAGTACTTC
-,-,TRBV10-2,TRBJ1-1,CASRRPGDTEAFF,TGCGCCAGCAGGCGCCCAGGGGACACTGAAGCTTTCTTT
TRBD2,-,TRBV20-1,TRBJ2-5,CSASLAGGTETQYF,TGCAGTGCTAGTCTAGCGGGGGGTACGGAGACCCAGTACTTC
-,many,TRBV20-1,TRBJ2-7,CSASAGRGSYEQYF,TGCAGTGCCTCCGCCGGGCGGGGCTCCTACGAGCAGTACTTC
TRBD2,few,TRBV9,TRBJ2-5,CASSVAPGWATGRETQYF,TGTGCCAGCAGCGTAGCCCCAGGTTGGGCGACCGGGAGGGAGACCCAGTACTTC
-,many,TRBV20-1,TRBJ2-7,CSARVQGFSEQYF,TGCAGTGCTAGAGTACAGGGTTTTTCCGAGCAGTACTTC
TRBD2,-,TRBV14,TRBJ2-3,CASSGGLAGFGDTQYF,TGTGCCAGCAGCGGGGGACTAGCGGGTTTTGGAGATACGCAGTATTTT
-,many,TRBV5-1,TRBJ1-1,CASSPEGGAEETEAFF,TGCGCCAGCAGCCCCGAGGGGGGGGCCGAGGAGACTGAAGCTTTCTTT
-,many,TRBV20-1,TRBJ1-5,CSARDSNQPQHF,TGCAGTGCTAGAGATAGCAATCAGCCCCAGCATTTT
-,many,TRBV25-1,TRBJ2-1,CASGEQGPPLVF,TGTGCCAGCGGGGAGCAGGGCCCCCCTTTGGTCTTC
TRBD1,many,TRBV10-1,TRBJ2-3,CASSSGGTGADTQYF,TGCGCCAGCAGCAGCGGAGGGACAGGGGCGGATACGCAGTATTTT
-,-,TRBV7-9,TRBJ1-6,CASSLGVGVNSPLNF,TGTGCCAGCAGCTTAGGGGTAGGGGTCAATTCACCCCTCAACTTT
-,many,TRBV20-1,TRBJ1-5,CSATTPNQPQHF,TGCAGTGCTACCACACCAAATCAGCCCCAGCATTTT
-,-,TRBV5-1,TRBJ2-2,CASSWGAGELFF,TGCGCCAGCAGCTGGGGGGCCGGGGAGCTGTTTTTT
TRBD1,many,TRBV2,TRBJ1-2,CASSTDRGSGGYTF,TGTGCCAGCAGTACGGACAGGGGAAGTGGAGGCTACACCTTC
TRBD1,-,TRBV28,TRBJ2-5,CASSPPYRGQETQYF,TGTGCAAGCAGTCCGCCCTACAGGGGCCAAGAGACCCAGTACTTC
-,few,TRBV28,TRBJ2-2,CASSFEREASGELFF,TGTGCCAGCAGTTTTGAGAGGGAGGCATCCGGGGAGCTGTTTTTT
TRBD1,-,TRBV20-1,TRBJ1-5,CSARSLPPTGVGDNQPQNF,TGCAGTGCTAGATCCCTCCCCCCCACAGGGGTTGGGGACAATCAGCCCCAGAATTTT
TRBD1,many,TRBV29-1,TRBJ2-3,CSAQARGQVDTDTQYF,TGCAGCGCTCAGGCCAGGGGACAGGTCGATACGGATACGCAGTATTTT
-,many,TRBV5-1,TRBJ2-5,CASSSAGLSETQYF,TGCGCCAGCAGCTCCGCGGGACTTTCAGAGACCCAGTACTTC
TRBD1,many,TRBV20-1,TRBJ2-3,CSARSTGPDTDTQYF,TGCAGTGCTAGGTCGACAGGGCCGGACACAGATACGCAGTATTTT
-,-,TRBV7-2,TRBJ1-2,CASSPENPHGYTF,TGTGCCAGCAGCCCCGAAAACCCCCATGGCTACACCTTC
-,many,TRBV29-1,TRBJ2-1,CSVSDTPSSEQFF,TGCAGCGTGTCGGACACCCCTTCCAGTGAGCAGTTCTTC
TRBD2,many,TRBV9,TRBJ2-1,CASSVDLAGAAYNEQFF,TGTGCCAGCAGCGTAGATTTAGCGGGGGCCGCTTACAATGAGCAGTTCTTC
-,many,TRBV5-6,TRBJ1-5,CASSRAARQPQHF,TGTGCCAGCAGCAGGGCGGCGAGGCAGCCCCAGCATTTT
TRBD1,many,TRBV5-1,TRBJ1-2,CASSEGTGSYGYTF,TGCGCCAGCAGCGAGGGGACAGGTTCTTATGGCTACACCTTC
-,many,TRBV20-1,TRBJ2-1,CSARQSGTNRSKQFF,TGCAGTGCTAGACAATCCGGGACAAATCGTAGTAAGCAGTTCTTC
-,-,TRBV4-1,TRBJ2-1,CASGRGGLALLGNEQFF,TGCGCCAGCGGCAGGGGGGGCCTAGCCCTTTTGGGGAATGAGCAGTTCTTC
TRBD2,few,TRBV5-6,TRBJ2-1,CASSLEGSGGPITYNEQFF,TGTGCCAGCAGCTTGGAGGGTAGCGGGGGACCCATTACCTACAATGAGCAGTTCTTC
-,many,TRBV12-3/TRBV12-4,TRBJ2-3,CASSRLVQDTDTQYF,TGTGCCAGCAGCCGACTAGTCCAAGACACAGATACGCAGTATTTT
-,many,TRBV20-1,TRBJ1-1,CSADRPPSFF,TGCAGTGCAGACAGGCCCCCTTCCTTCTTT
-,many,TRBV5-1,TRBJ1-1,CASSSTQGNTEAFF,TGCGCCAGCAGCTCGACACAGGGGAACACTGAAGCTTTCTTT
-,few,TRBV5-1,TRBJ1-1,CASSLDRAGTEAFF,TGCGCCAGCAGCTTGGACAGGGCGGGCACTGAAGCTTTCTTT
TRBD1,many,TRBV5-1,TRBJ1-3,CASSGQGAGNTIYF,TGCGCCAGCAGCGGACAGGGGGCTGGAAACACCATATATTTT
TRBD2,-,TRBV5-1,TRBJ2-1,CASSFALAGVDHNEQFF,TGCGCCAGCAGCTTCGCACTAGCGGGGGTGGATCACAATGAGCAGTTCTTC
-,-,TRBV20-1,TRBJ1-4,CSARPARGEKLFF,TGCAGTGCTAGACCCGCCCGAGGGGAAAAACTGTTTTTT
TRBD2,many,TRBV27,TRBJ2-4,CASSSPWGGAKNIQYF,TGTGCCAGCAGTTCACCGTGGGGAGGGGCCAAAAACATTCAGTACTTC
-,few,TRBV6-5,TRBJ1-5,CASSYSRISNQPQNF,TGTGCCAGCAGTTACTCCAGGATTAGCAATCAGCCCCAGAATTTT
TRBD2,many,TRBV20-1,TRBJ2-3,CSARGLAGEPRTDTQYF,TGCAGTGCTAGGGGACTAGCGGGGGAGCCGCGCACAGATACGCAGTATTTT
TRBD1,many,TRBV28,TRBJ2-7,CASSLGSTGAQLGNF,TGTGCCAGCAGTTTAGGTTCGACAGGGGCCCAACTCGGGAACTTC
-,many,TRBV5-1,TRBJ1-1,CASSFAGNTEAFF,TGCGCCAGCAGCTTCGCAGGGAACACTGAAGCTTTCTTT
-,many,TRBV6-5,TRBJ1-1,CASSPPGNTEAFF,TGTGCCAGCAGCCCCCCAGGAAACACTGAAGCTTTCTTT
-,many,TRBV20-1,TRBJ2-3,CSASATPRDTQYF,TGCAGTGCTAGTGCGACCCCGCGAGATACGCAGTATTTT
TRBD1,few,TRBV7-6,TRBJ2-7,CASSLVTGGDEQYF,TGTGCCAGCAGCTTGGTTACAGGGGGAGACGAGCAGTACTTC
-,many,TRBV15,TRBJ2-1,CATSRDPYNEQFF,TGTGCCACCAGCAGAGATCCGTACAATGAGCAGTTCTTC